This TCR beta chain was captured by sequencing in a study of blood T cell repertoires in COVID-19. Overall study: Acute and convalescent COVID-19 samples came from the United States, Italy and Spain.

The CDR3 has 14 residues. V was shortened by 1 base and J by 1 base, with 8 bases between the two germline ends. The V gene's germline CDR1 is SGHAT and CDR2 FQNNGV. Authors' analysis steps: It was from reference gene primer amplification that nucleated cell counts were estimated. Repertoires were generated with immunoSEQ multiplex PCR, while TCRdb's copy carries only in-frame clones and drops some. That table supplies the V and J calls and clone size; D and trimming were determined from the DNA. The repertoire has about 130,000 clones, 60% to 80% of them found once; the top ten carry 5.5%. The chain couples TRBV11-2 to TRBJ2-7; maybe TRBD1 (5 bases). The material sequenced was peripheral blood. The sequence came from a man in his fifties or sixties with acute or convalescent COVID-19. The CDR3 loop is CASSLVAGSYEQYF. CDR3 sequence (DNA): TGTGCCAGCAGCTTAGTCGCAGGGTCCTACGAGCAGTACTTC.